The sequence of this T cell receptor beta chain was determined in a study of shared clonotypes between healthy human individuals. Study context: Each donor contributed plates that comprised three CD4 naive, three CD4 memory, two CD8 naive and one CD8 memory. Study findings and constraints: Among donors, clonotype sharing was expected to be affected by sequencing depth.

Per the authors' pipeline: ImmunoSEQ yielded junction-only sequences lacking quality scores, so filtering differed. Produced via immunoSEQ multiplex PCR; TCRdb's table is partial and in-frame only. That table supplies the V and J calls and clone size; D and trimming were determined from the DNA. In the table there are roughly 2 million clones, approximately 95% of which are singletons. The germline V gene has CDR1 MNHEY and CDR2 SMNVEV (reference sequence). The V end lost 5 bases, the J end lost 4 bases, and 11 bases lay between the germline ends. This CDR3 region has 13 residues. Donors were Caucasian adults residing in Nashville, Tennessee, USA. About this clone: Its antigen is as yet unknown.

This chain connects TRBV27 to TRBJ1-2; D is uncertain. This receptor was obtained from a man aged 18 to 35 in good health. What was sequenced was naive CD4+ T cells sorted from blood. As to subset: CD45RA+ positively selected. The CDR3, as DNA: TGTGCCAGCAGTCCTCATATGCGCTATGGCTACACCTTC. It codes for CASSPHMRYGYTF.